These 30 T cell receptor beta chains were sequenced from one sample in a study of blood T cell repertoires in COVID-19. Measured with immunoSEQ multiplex PCR; TCRdb has only the in-frame clones, and not every one. The table records 64,000 or so clones, around four fifths of them present only once. Sequencing was done on a sample of peripheral blood. The receptors were gathered from a human donor in a cohort sampled during active COVID-19.

The genes are TRBV4-1 and TRBJ2-2; D is unclear. Germline assignment: CDR1 MGHRA and CDR2 YSYEKL. Trimming removed 1 base from V and 3 bases from J, with 15 bases in between. The CDR3 extends over 17 amino acids. The CDR3 region is CASSQVSTEVYTGELFF. The DNA for the CDR3 is TGCGCCAGCAGCCAAGTATCAACAGAAGTATACACCGGGGAGCTGTTTTTT.

This rearrangement joins TRBV2 to TRBJ2-5; TRBD1 might be the D (6 bases). This CDR3 has 13 residues. The V end lost 6 bases, the J end lost 1 base, and 9 bases lay between the germline ends. Germline CDR1 is SNHLY and CDR2 is FYNNEI. The DNA for the CDR3 is TGTGCCAGCAGACGACAGGTCCAAGAGACCCAGTACTTC. Protein product: CASRRQVQETQYF.

V and J are TRBV2 and TRBJ1-4; no clear D. This CDR3 has 13 amino acids. V dropped 7 bases and J dropped 4 bases, with 10 bases sitting between them. Germline values: CDR1 SNHLY, CDR2 FYNNEI. CDR3 amino acids: CASKRGINEKLFF. The CDR3 nucleotides read TGTGCCAGCAAGCGCGGGATTAATGAAAAACTGTTTTTT.

This clone appeared once. The chain recombines TRBV30 with TRBJ2-3; 9 bases fit TRBD1. Trimming cost V 5 bases and J 6 bases; bases outside gene matches: 3. Germline-derived CDR1 and CDR2 are GTSNPN and SVGIG (reference sequence). The length of the CDR3 is 12 residues. The CDR3 reads CAWGQGWDTQYF. The CDR3 DNA sequence: TGTGCCTGGGGACAGGGGTGGGATACGCAGTATTTT. The entire variable domain, with the rest obtained from reference TRBV30 and TRBJ2-3, is as follows: SQTIHQWPATLVQPVGSPLSLECTVEGTSNPNLYWYRQAAGRGLQLLFYSVGIGQISSEVPQNLSASRPQDRQFILSSKKLLLSDSGFYLCAWGQGWDTQYFGPGTRLTVL.

The chain links TRBV18 to TRBJ1-1; the D gene is possibly TRBD1 (5 bases). CDR1 is KGHSH, CDR2 LQKENI, per germline. The CDR3 contains 14 residues. V lost 6 bases and J lost 0, with 11 bases in between. The CDR3: CASSGRGLNTEAFF. Written as DNA, the CDR3 is TGTGCCAGCTCCGGGCGGGGCTTGAACACTGAAGCTTTCTTT.

This clone was seen a handful of times. The chain has TRBV2 and TRBJ2-7, with 8 bases fitting TRBD1. Germline-derived CDR1 and CDR2 are SNHLY and FYNNEI. V lost 6 bases to trimming and J lost 6 bases; unmatched junction nucleotides: 7. This CDR3 region has 13 residues. CDR3 residues: CASRGDRSGEQYF. The CDR3 DNA reads TGTGCCAGCAGGGGGGACAGGTCGGGCGAGCAGTACTTC.

The CDR3 spells CASSLWQGGQYF. Written as DNA, the CDR3 is TGTGCCAGCAGCTTGTGGCAGGGCGGGCAGTATTTT. This chain connects TRBV5-6 to TRBJ2-3; perhaps TRBD1 as D (5 bases). Trimming removed 1 base at V and 11 bases at J, with 11 bases between. CDR3 length: 12 amino acids. CDR1 is SGHDT and CDR2 is YYEEEE in the germline V gene. Supplemented by reference TRBV5-6 and TRBJ2-3, the full variable domain reads DAGVTQSPTHLIKTRGQQVTLRCSPKSGHDTVSWYQQALGQGPQFIFQYYEEEERQRGNFPDRFSGHQFPNYSSELNVNALLLGDSALYLCASSLWQGGQYFGPGTRLTVL.

The gene calls are TRBV19 and TRBJ1-5; 9 nucleotides line up with TRBD1. The length of the CDR3 is 16 residues. Germline V gene sequence: CDR1 LNHDA, CDR2 SQIVND (reference sequence). With 8 bases clipped from V and 4 bases from J, the junction kept 12 bases outside the gene matches. CDR3 DNA: TGTGCCAGTTCGTTGTGGGCGACAGGGGGAAATCAGCCCCAGCATTTT. This gives the protein CASSLWATGGNQPQHF.

This clone came up a few times. The chain links TRBV5-6 to TRBJ2-7; 7 bases align to TRBD1. Germline values: CDR1 SGHDT, CDR2 YYEEEE. The V gene end was trimmed by 4 bases and the J gene end by 5 bases; junction bases not matched to a gene: 6. CDR3 size: 13 residues. The CDR3 sequence is CASSRDRNNEQYF. CDR3 nucleotides: TGTGCCAGCAGCCGGGACAGAAACAACGAGCAGTACTTC.

The chain uses TRBV9 and TRBJ2-1, with 13 bases identical to TRBD2. V was pared by 0 bases and J by 7 bases, with 7 bases of the junction left unmatched. The CDR3 is made up of 17 amino acids. Germline V CDR1 and CDR2: SGDLS, YYNGEE. The CDR3 DNA reads as TGTGCCAGCAGCGTAGTCGGGGCACTAGCGGGGGGGAATGAGCAGTTCTTC. Translated, it gives CASSVVGALAGGNEQFF.

The chain links TRBV28 to TRBJ2-1; TRBD2 might be the D (5 bases). Trimming removed 5 bases at V and 5 bases at J, with 13 bases between. The CDR3 consists of 14 residues. Germline values: CDR1 MDHEN, CDR2 SYDVKM. The CDR3 region is CASSPPSTHNEQFF. In DNA form, the CDR3 reads TGTGCCAGCAGTCCCCCTAGCACACACAATGAGCAGTTCTTC.

The chain couples TRBV7-2 to TRBJ2-1, with D maybe TRBD2 (6 bases). Germline CDR1 reads SGHTA; CDR2 reads FQGNSA. Trimming shortened V by 4 bases and J by 4 bases, and 14 bases separated the two germline ends. There are 15 residues in the CDR3. In DNA form, the CDR3 reads TGTGCCAGCAGCTGGCGGGCGGGGTCTTACAATGAGCAGTTCTTC. Protein: CASSWRAGSYNEQFF.

The CDR3 DNA reads as TGCGCCAGCAGCCAACCCACACGGGACACTGAAGCTTTCTTT. Its translation: CASSQPTRDTEAFF. The chain is built from TRBV4-1 and TRBJ1-1; D not resolved. Germline CDR1 is MGHRA and CDR2 is YSYEKL. There are 14 residues in the CDR3. The germline V and J ends were trimmed by 2 bases and 3 bases, with 10 bases remaining between them.

The chain is built from TRBV28 and TRBJ2-2, with TRBD1 identical over 7 bases. CDR3 length: 15 residues. Germline CDR1 is MDHEN and CDR2 is SYDVKM. Unmatched junction bases numbered 5, after V lost 6 bases and J lost 1 base. CDR3 nucleotides: TGTGCCAGCAGCGATAACAGGGGGAACACCGGGGAGCTGTTTTTT. Its translation is CASSDNRGNTGELFF.

This chain joins TRBV20-1 and TRBJ2-5; 7 bases map to TRBD1. There are 11 residues in the CDR3. Trimming removed 3 bases from V and 5 bases from J; junction bases left unmatched: 0. CDR1 DFQATT and CDR2 SNEGSKA come from the germline V gene (reference sequence). CDR3 DNA sequence: TGCAGTGCTAGGGACAGGGAGACCCAGTACTTC. Translating it yields CSARDRETQYF.

The V and J genes are TRBV10-1 and TRBJ2-7; TRBD2 agrees at 11 bases. The V and J ends lost 2 bases and 9 bases, in that order; junction bases with no gene match: 9. Germline CDR1 reads WNHNN; CDR2 reads SYGVQD (reference sequence). The CDR3 runs 15 residues. The CDR3 coding sequence is TGCGCCAGCAGTGAGGATAGCGGGGGGGTGAGAAGGCAGTACTTC. It yields the protein CASSEDSGGVRRQYF.

This chain connects TRBV28 to TRBJ1-4; a weak D match, TRBD1 (5 bases). This CDR3 is 14 amino acids long. Germline CDR1 MDHEN, CDR2 SYDVKM. Trimming cost V 6 bases and J 7 bases, with 15 bases left between them. In nucleotides, the CDR3 is TGTGCCAGCAGGGTTCTCCGGGGGAGTGAAAAACTGTTTTTT. It codes for CASRVLRGSEKLFF.

The rearrangement joins TRBV6-1 to TRBJ2-3, with D perhaps TRBD2 (7 bases). V dropped 2 bases and J dropped 2 bases, with 11 bases sitting between them. This CDR3 is built from 15 residues. In germline, CDR1 is MNHNS, CDR2 SASEGT. The DNA of the CDR3 is TGTGCCAGCAGTGAAAGGGGGACTACCACAGATACGCAGTATTTT. Protein sequence: CASSERGTTTDTQYF.

The genes are TRBV10-1 and TRBJ2-5; 7 bases line up with TRBD1. CDR1 is WNHNN, CDR2 SYGVQD, per germline (reference sequence). The CDR3 is 14 residues long. J lost 1 base, V lost 8 bases, and 7 bases had no gene match. The CDR3 DNA reads as TGCGCCAGCCGGGACAGATATTTCCAAGAGACCCAGTACTTC. Translated, it gives CASRDRYFQETQYF.

This chain links TRBV6-5 with TRBJ2-3; 8 bases match TRBD2. The CDR3 loop spans 15 amino acids. V lost 10 bases to trimming and J lost 0 bases; unmatched junction nucleotides: 9. Germline CDR1 is MNHEY and CDR2 is SVGAGI. CDR3 protein: CATGRVAASTDTQYF. CDR3 sequence (DNA): TGTGCCACCGGGAGGGTAGCGGCTAGCACAGATACGCAGTATTTT.

This clone was seen a single time. The J gene is TRBJ2-2, the V gene TRBV7-2, with D maybe TRBD1 (5 bases). Germline CDR1 SGHTA, CDR2 FQGNSA. V was cut by 2 bases and J by 7 bases, with 14 bases left in between. This CDR3 has 15 residues. CDR3 nucleotides: TGTGCCAGCAGCTTAACGCAGGGCGTCGGCGGGGAGCTGTTTTTT. It encodes CASSLTQGVGGELFF.

A few counts support this clone. V and J are TRBV12-3 or TRBV12-4 and TRBJ1-6, with a weak D call TRBD1 (5 bases). CDR3 length equals 12 residues. Trimming took 7 bases from V and 11 from J, leaving 12 bases between them. As DNA, the CDR3 is TGTGCCAGCACTAAGGGGTTTGCACCCCTCCACTTT. Residues: CASTKGFAPLHF.

V and J are TRBV19 and TRBJ2-2, with TRBD1 matching over 9 bases. Germline V gene lookup returns CDR1 LNHDA and CDR2 SQIVND (reference sequence). CDR3 length: 14 residues. The V and J ends lost 8 bases and 8 bases, in that order; junction bases with no gene match: 9. The DNA for the CDR3 is TGTGCCAGTTATACAGGGGGCGTTGGTGGGGAGCTGTTTTTT. This codes for CASYTGGVGGELFF.

This clone was seen only a few times. The chain links TRBV4-2 to TRBJ1-4; D is unclear. V dropped 0 bases and J dropped 4 bases, with 6 bases sitting between them. Per germline, CDR1 LGHNA and CDR2 YNFKEQ. The CDR3 extends over 14 amino acids. DNA of the CDR3: TGTGCCAGCAGCCAAGATCCTCGTAATGAAAAACTGTTTTTT. This translates into CASSQDPRNEKLFF.

V gene TRBV9 combines with J gene TRBJ2-3; D is perhaps TRBD2 (6 bases). The V gene lost 0 bases and the J gene lost 4 bases, with 9 bases spanning the gap. This CDR3 is 14 amino acids long. Germline CDR1 reads SGDLS; CDR2 reads YYNGEE. In DNA, the CDR3 is TGTGCCAGCAGCGTAGCGGTAGCGGCAGATACGCAGTATTTT. This translates into CASSVAVAADTQYF.

The chain recombines TRBV5-1 with TRBJ2-3; 9 bases agree with TRBD2. The CDR3 length is 17 residues. With V trimmed by 0 bases and J by 4 bases, 9 bases remained unmatched. The V gene's germline CDR1 is SGHRS and CDR2 YFSETQ. The CDR3 nucleotides are TGCGCCAGCAGCTTGGCTCAGGGACTAGCACCCTCAGATACGCAGTATTTT. It specifies CASSLAQGLAPSDTQYF. Drawing the rest from reference TRBV5-1 and TRBJ2-3, the complete variable domain is KAGVTQTPRYLIKTRGQQVTLSCSPISGHRSVSWYQQTPGQGLQFLFEYFSETQRNKGNFPGRFSGRQFSNSRSEMNVSTLELGDSALYLCASSLAQGLAPSDTQYFGPGTRLTVL.

The chain combines TRBV2 with TRBJ1-1; 7 bases map to TRBD1. The CDR3 loop spans 12 amino acids. Per germline, CDR1 SNHLY and CDR2 FYNNEI. V trimming: 4 bases; J trimming: 7 bases; junction bases outside the gene matches: 3. For the CDR3, the DNA is TGTGCCAGCAGTGGGGGGACAGTTGAAGCTTTCTTT. Its protein is CASSGGTVEAFF. Filled out from reference TRBV2 and TRBJ1-1, the complete variable domain reads EPEVTQTPSHQVTQMGQEVILRCVPISNHLYFYWYRQILGQKVEFLVSFYNNEISEKSEIFDDQFSVERPDGSNFTLKIRSTKLEDSAMYFCASSGGTVEAFFGQGTRLTVV.

The V and J genes are TRBV6-5 and TRBJ2-3, with D possibly TRBD1 on 6 matching bases. The CDR3 spans 14 residues. The ends were cut back, 7 bases at V and 0 bases at J, with 11 bases in the middle. CDR1 is MNHEY, CDR2 SVGAGI, per germline. This CDR3 is CASIRTVSTDTQYF. CDR3 DNA sequence: TGTGCCAGCATAAGGACAGTTAGCACAGATACGCAGTATTTT.

V is TRBV29-1 and J is TRBJ1-2; D may be TRBD1 (6 bases). The length of the CDR3 is 13 residues. V lost 3 bases and J 6 bases, leaving 14 bases between the germline ends. The germline gives CDR1 SQVTM, CDR2 ANQGSEA. The CDR3 bases are TGCAGCGTTGACGAAACAGGGAAGGATGGCTACACCTTC. Encoded protein: CSVDETGKDGYTF.

This clone was recorded only once. The chain recombines TRBV18 with TRBJ1-3, with 8 bases identical to TRBD1. The CDR3 is 16 amino acids. Per the germline V gene, CDR1 is KGHSH and CDR2 is LQKENI. V shed 2 bases, J shed 2 bases, and the junction held 5 bases outside the gene matches. The CDR3 DNA follows: TGTGCCAGCTCACCAAAGGACAGGGTAGCTGGAAACACCATATATTTT. This sequence encodes CASSPKDRVAGNTIYF.